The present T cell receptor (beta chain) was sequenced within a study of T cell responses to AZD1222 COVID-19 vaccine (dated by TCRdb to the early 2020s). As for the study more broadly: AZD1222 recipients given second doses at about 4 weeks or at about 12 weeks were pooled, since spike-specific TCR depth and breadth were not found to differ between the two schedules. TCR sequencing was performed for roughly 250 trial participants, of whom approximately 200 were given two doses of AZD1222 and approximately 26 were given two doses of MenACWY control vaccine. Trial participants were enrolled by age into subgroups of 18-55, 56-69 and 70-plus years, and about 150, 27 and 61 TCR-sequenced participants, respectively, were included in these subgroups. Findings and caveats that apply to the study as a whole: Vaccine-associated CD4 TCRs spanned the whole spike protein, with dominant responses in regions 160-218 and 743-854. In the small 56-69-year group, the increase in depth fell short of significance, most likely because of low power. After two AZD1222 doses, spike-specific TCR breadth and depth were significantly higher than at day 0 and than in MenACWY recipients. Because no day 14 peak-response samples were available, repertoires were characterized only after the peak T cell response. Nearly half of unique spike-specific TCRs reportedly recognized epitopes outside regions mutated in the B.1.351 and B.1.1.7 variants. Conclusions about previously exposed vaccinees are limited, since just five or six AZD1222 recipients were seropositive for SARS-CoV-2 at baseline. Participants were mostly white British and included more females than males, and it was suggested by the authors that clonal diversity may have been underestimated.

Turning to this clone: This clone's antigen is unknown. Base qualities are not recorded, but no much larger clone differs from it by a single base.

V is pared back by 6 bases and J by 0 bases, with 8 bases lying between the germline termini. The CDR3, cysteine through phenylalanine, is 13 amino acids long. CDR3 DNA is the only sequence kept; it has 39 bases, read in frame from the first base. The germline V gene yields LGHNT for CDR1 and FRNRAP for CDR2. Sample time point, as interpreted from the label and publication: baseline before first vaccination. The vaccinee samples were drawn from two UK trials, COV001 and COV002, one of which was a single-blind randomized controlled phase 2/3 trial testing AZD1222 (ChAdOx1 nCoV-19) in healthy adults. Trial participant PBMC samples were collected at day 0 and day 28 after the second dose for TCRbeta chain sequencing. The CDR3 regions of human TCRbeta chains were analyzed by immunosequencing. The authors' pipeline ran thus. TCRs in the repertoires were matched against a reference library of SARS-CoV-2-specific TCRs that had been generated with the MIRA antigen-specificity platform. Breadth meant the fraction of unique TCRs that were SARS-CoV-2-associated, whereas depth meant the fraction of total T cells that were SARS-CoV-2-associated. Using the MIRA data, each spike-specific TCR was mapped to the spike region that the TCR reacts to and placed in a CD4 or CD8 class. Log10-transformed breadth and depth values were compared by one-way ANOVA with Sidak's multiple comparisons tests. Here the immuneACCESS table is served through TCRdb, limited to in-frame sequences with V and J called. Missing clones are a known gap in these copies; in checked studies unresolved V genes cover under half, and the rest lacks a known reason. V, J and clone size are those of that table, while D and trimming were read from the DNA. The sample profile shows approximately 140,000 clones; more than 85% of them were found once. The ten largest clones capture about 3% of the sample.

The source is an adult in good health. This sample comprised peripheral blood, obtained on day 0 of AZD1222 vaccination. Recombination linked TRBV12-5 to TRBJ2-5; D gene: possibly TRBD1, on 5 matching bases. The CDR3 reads CASGDRYQETQYF. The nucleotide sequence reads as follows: TGTGCTAGTGGCGACAGATACCAAGAGACCCAGTACTTC. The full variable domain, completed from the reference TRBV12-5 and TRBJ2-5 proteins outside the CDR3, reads DARVTQTPRHKVTEMGQEVTMRCQPILGHNTVFWYRQTMMQGLELLAYFRNRAPLDDSGMPKDRFSAEMPDATLATLKIQPSEPRDSAVYFCASGDRYQETQYFGPGTRLLVL.